The 19 T cell receptor beta chains reported below all come from one sample, sequenced in a study of T cells after posttransplantation cyclophosphamide. TCRdb keeps only in-frame clones here, not all; method: immunoSEQ multiplex PCR. The sample includes 13,000 to 15,000 clones, approximately 80% of them seen just once. The sample taken for sequencing was memory CD4+ T cells sorted from PBMCs. The receptors stem from a man in his forties or fifties.

The table lists this clone with a few counts. The V and J genes are TRBV4-3 and TRBJ2-7; D is undetermined. V was trimmed by 0 bases and J by 2 bases, leaving 14 bases between them. The CDR3 consists of 16 residues. The germline V gene has CDR1 LGHNA and CDR2 YSLEER. In DNA, the CDR3 is TGCGCCAGCAGCCAAGATGCCCAACTATTCACCTACGAGCAGTACTTC. Its protein product is CASSQDAQLFTYEQYF.

This chain links TRBV5-1 with TRBJ2-2; TRBD2 might be the D (5 bases). Germline CDR1 and CDR2: SGHRS and YFSETQ. The CDR3 covers 14 residues. The V and J ends lost 0 bases and 7 bases respectively, with 10 bases between them. The CDR3 nucleotides read TGCGCCAGCAGCTTGGCGGGAATGAACGGGGAGCTGTTTTTT. Translation: CASSLAGMNGELFF.

The genes are TRBV11-3 and TRBJ2-7, with D possibly TRBD1 on 6 matching bases. Germline values: CDR1 SGHNT, CDR2 YENEEA. The ends were cut back, 5 bases at V and 4 bases at J, with 18 bases in the middle. CDR3 size: 15 residues. CDR3 sequence: CASSQQGHGVYEQYF. The CDR3 DNA is TGTGCCAGCAGCCAACAGGGCCACGGGGTTTACGAGCAGTACTTC.

V usage is TRBV28 and J usage is TRBJ1-5; the match to TRBD1 covers 8 bases. Trimming took 6 bases from V and 9 from J; bases not matched to a gene: 10. The V gene's germline CDR1 is MDHEN and CDR2 SYDVKM. The CDR3 consists of 14 residues. The CDR3 DNA reads TGTGCCAGCAGATATCAGGGGGCTTCCGCGCCCCAGCATTTT. Amino acid sequence: CASRYQGASAPQHF.

This clone came up once. The chain employs TRBV5-1 and TRBJ1-4, with D possibly TRBD1 on 5 matching bases. Looked up from germline, CDR1 is SGHRS and CDR2 is YFSETQ. This CDR3 has 15 amino acids. Trimming removed 0 bases from V and 10 bases from J, with 16 bases in between. The CDR3 loop is CASSLGDSDTPKLFF. The CDR3 DNA is TGCGCCAGCAGCTTGGGGGACTCAGACACACCAAAACTGTTTTTT.

This clone was seen more than once but under ten times. This chain joins TRBV2 and TRBJ1-1, with D tentatively TRBD1 (5 bases). The CDR3 has 14 amino acids. Germline lookup yields CDR1 SNHLY and CDR2 FYNNEI. Trimming stripped 6 bases from V and 4 bases from J, with 15 bases between. This CDR3 is CASRWSGGSTEAFF. For the CDR3, the DNA is TGTGCCAGCAGGTGGTCGGGGGGGAGCACTGAAGCTTTCTTT.

V gene TRBV6-6 combines with J gene TRBJ1-1; TRBD1 aligns across 9 bases. The CDR3 runs 13 residues. Germline assignment: CDR1 MNHNY and CDR2 SVGAGI (reference sequence). V shed 8 bases and J 5 bases; nucleotides not matched to a gene: 6. CDR3 amino acids: CASSTGGVTEAFF. CDR3 bases: TGTGCCAGCTCTACAGGGGGCGTAACTGAAGCTTTCTTT.

V gene TRBV4-1 combines with J gene TRBJ1-4, with D perhaps TRBD1 (6 bases). Trimming took off 6 bases at V and 6 bases at J, with 11 bases between the two ends. CDR3 length: 13 residues. Germline V gene data show CDR1 as MGHRA and CDR2 as YSYEKL. The CDR3 protein is CASSLTGYEKLFF. CDR3 nucleotides: TGCGCCAGCAGTCTTACAGGGTATGAAAAACTGTTTTTT.

V usage is TRBV27 and J usage is TRBJ1-2; no reliable D call. CDR3 length: 14 amino acids. Trimming took off 6 bases at V and 6 bases at J, with 17 bases between the two ends. CDR1 MNHEY and CDR2 SMNVEV come from the germline V gene (reference sequence). The chain's CDR3 is CASRPWASLDGYTF. CDR3 coding DNA: TGTGCCAGCAGACCATGGGCCTCGTTAGATGGCTACACCTTC.

The rearrangement uses TRBV15 and TRBJ2-5; 10 bases agree with TRBD2. This CDR3 region has 18 residues. Germline CDR1 reads LNHNV; CDR2 reads YYDKDF (reference sequence). The V gene end was trimmed by 1 base and the J gene end by 5 bases; junction bases not matched to a gene: 13. DNA of the CDR3: TGTGCCACCAGCAGAGGCAAATCTAGCGGGGGCCTCCAGGAGACCCAGTACTTC. It encodes CATSRGKSSGGLQETQYF. Combining the CDR3 with reference TRBV15 and TRBJ2-5 gives the whole variable domain DAMVIQNPRYQVTQFGKPVTLSCSQTLNHNVMYWYQQKSSQAPKLLFHYYDKDFNNEADTPDNFQSRRPNTSFCFLDIRSPGLGDTAMYLCATSRGKSSGGLQETQYFGPGTRLLVL.

This chain links TRBV5-1 with TRBJ2-5, with a weak D call TRBD1 (5 bases). The CDR3 runs 14 residues. The V end lost 0 bases, the J end lost 5 bases, and 11 bases lay between the germline ends. The germline V gene has CDR1 SGHRS and CDR2 YFSETQ. The CDR3 loop is CASSLAAGSETQYF. CDR3 in DNA: TGCGCCAGCAGCTTGGCCGCAGGGTCCGAGACCCAGTACTTC.

V usage is TRBV19 and J usage is TRBJ1-1; 7 bases are a match to TRBD1. The CDR3 contains 18 residues. The germline CDR1 and CDR2 sequences are LNHDA and SQIVND (reference sequence). J was trimmed by 1 base and V by 5 bases; bases with no gene match: 16. CDR3 coding DNA: TGTGCCAGTAGTGACCCCCTACAGGGGCAATTGAGGAACACTGAAGCTTTCTTT. Protein: CASSDPLQGQLRNTEAFF.

V gene TRBV30 combines with J gene TRBJ2-3; no firm D call. Germline V CDR1 and CDR2: GTSNPN, SVGIG (reference sequence). There are 13 residues in the CDR3. Trimming stripped 7 bases from V and 0 bases from J, with 11 bases between. The CDR3 sequence is CAFLGSSTDTQYF. CDR3 nucleotide sequence: TGTGCCTTCCTCGGGTCTAGCACAGATACGCAGTATTTT.

The CDR3 DNA reads TGTGCCAGCAGGACGGGACAGTCCAATCAGCCCCAGCATTTT. Amino acids: CASRTGQSNQPQHF. The rearrangement uses TRBV6-1 and TRBJ1-5, with 7 positions matching TRBD1. Germline-derived CDR1 and CDR2 are MNHNS and SASEGT. Trimming took 6 bases from V and 3 from J; bases not matched to a gene: 5. This CDR3 region has 14 residues.

The V call is TRBV5-6, the J call TRBJ1-2; D possibly corresponds to TRBD1 (6 bases). Trimming took 4 bases from V and 7 from J, leaving 11 bases between them. This CDR3 is 12 amino acids long. CDR1 and CDR2 (germline): SGHDT, YYEEEE. CDR3 bases: TGTGCCAGCAGCGAGGGGGGGAGTGGCTACACCTTC. Its translation: CASSEGGSGYTF.

Only one count was recorded for this clone. The J gene is TRBJ2-6, the V gene TRBV6-5, with D possibly being TRBD1 (6 bases). The CDR3 has 15 residues. The V gene's germline CDR1 is MNHEY and CDR2 SVGAGI. V was pared by 4 bases and J by 4 bases, with 11 bases between. CDR3 region: CASSSSGAGANVLTF. The CDR3 DNA reads TGTGCCAGCAGTTCATCAGGGGCCGGGGCCAACGTCCTGACTTTC.

The chain carries TRBV19 and TRBJ2-1, with 13 positions matching TRBD2. J gave up 5 bases and V 5 bases, and 12 bases lay outside the gene matches. In germline, CDR1 is LNHDA, CDR2 SQIVND (reference sequence). The CDR3 is 18 amino acids. The CDR3 nucleotides read TGTGCCAGTAGTCCCCGGACTAGCGGGAGAAGTTACAACAATGAGCAGTTCTTC. Protein sequence: CASSPRTSGRSYNNEQFF.

The gene calls are TRBV19 and TRBJ1-2; 9 nucleotides match TRBD1. CDR3 size: 15 residues. CDR1 is LNHDA and CDR2 is SQIVND in the germline V gene (reference sequence). With V trimmed by 7 bases and J by 4 bases, 10 bases remained unmatched. As DNA, the CDR3 is TGTGCCAGTACTCCAGGCCCGGGACAGGGCTATGGCTACACCTTC. Its protein product is CASTPGPGQGYGYTF.

V and J are TRBV28 and TRBJ2-1; 14 bases align to TRBD2. This CDR3 is 15 amino acids long. The germline gives CDR1 MDHEN, CDR2 SYDVKM. Unmatched junction bases numbered 9, after V lost 10 bases and J lost 7 bases. The CDR3 is CATATSGRGWNEQFF. CDR3 coding DNA: TGTGCCACTGCGACTAGCGGGAGGGGTTGGAATGAGCAGTTCTTC. The variable domain in full, with the rest retrieved from reference TRBV28 and TRBJ2-1, is DVKVTQSSRYLVKRTGEKVFLECVQDMDHENMFWYRQDPGLGLRLIYFSYDVKMKEKGDIPEGYSVSREKKERFSLILESASTNQTSMYLCATATSGRGWNEQFFGPGTRLTVL.